This passage covers 32 T cell receptor beta chains from one sample sequenced in a study of T-cell memory formation after mild COVID-19. TCRdb ran MiXCR on the 5' RACE reads and lists one entry per CDR3 protein. The sample includes under 300,000 distinct CDR3 sequences, approximately 16% of them seen just once. Sequenced input: PBMCs or a T cell subset sorted from them (not recorded which). The receptor set was obtained from a young man who had mild COVID-19 (a few samples of this study predate the infection). Cell type and time point are not known.

The J gene is TRBJ2-5, the V gene TRBV5-6; TRBD2 agrees at 10 bases. V was pared by 4 bases and J by 4 bases, with 13 bases of the junction left unmatched. The germline V gene has CDR1 SGHDT and CDR2 YYEEEE. This CDR3 comprises 17 residues. The CDR3 DNA is TGTGCCAGCAGCCCTATGACCGGGACTAGCGAAAGAGAGACCCAGTACTTC. Translation: CASSPMTGTSERETQYF. Using reference TRBV5-6 and TRBJ2-5 for the parts outside the CDR3, the full variable domain is DAGVTQSPTHLIKTRGQQVTLRCSPKSGHDTVSWYQQALGQGPQFIFQYYEEEERQRGNFPDRFSGHQFPNYSSELNVNALLLGDSALYLCASSPMTGTSERETQYFGPGTRLLVL.

The rearrangement joins TRBV18 to TRBJ2-5, with D possibly being TRBD1 or TRBD2 (5 bases each). CDR1 KGHSH and CDR2 LQKENI come from the germline V gene. V was pared by 3 bases and J by 5 bases, with 19 bases between. This CDR3 contains 16 residues. The CDR3 sequence: CASSPLSGPIGETQYF. The CDR3 DNA reads TGTGCCAGCTCACCTTTATCGGGGCCAATTGGGGAGACCCAGTACTTC.

The chain uses TRBV12-3 or TRBV12-4 and TRBJ1-6; D gene unclear. Trimming shortened V by 6 bases and J by 9 bases, and 15 bases separated the two germline ends. This CDR3 spans 14 amino acids. CDR3: CASSPVGPGSPLHF. DNA for the CDR3: TGTGCCAGCAGCCCCGTCGGTCCCGGTTCACCCCTCCACTTT.

This clonotype was seen more than once but under ten times. The V gene is TRBV19, the J gene TRBJ1-5; a weak D match, TRBD1 (5 bases). Germline V gene sequence: CDR1 LNHDA, CDR2 SQIVND (reference sequence). This CDR3 comprises 15 residues. V lost 10 bases, J lost 0 bases, and 16 bases lay in between. Written as DNA, the CDR3 is TGTGCCACCACTCCGACAGAGTATAGCAATCAGCCCCAGCATTTT. This encodes CATTPTEYSNQPQHF.

The sample holds many counts of this clonotype. V and J are TRBV5-1 and TRBJ1-2, with 7 positions matching TRBD1. The junction had 17 bases not matched to a gene; V was cut back by 5 bases and J by 7 bases. The CDR3 sequence is 16 residues long. The germline V gene encodes CDR1 SGHRS and CDR2 YFSETQ. DNA of the CDR3: TGCGCCAGCAGTTCCCGACAGGGCGCCCTCGCCGGTGGCTACACCTTC. Protein sequence: CASSSRQGALAGGYTF.

The chain combines TRBV7-6 with TRBJ1-3, with D uncertain. The ends were cut back, 1 base at V and 2 bases at J, with 15 bases in the middle. Per the germline V gene, CDR1 is SGHVS and CDR2 is FNYEAQ. The CDR3 consists of 17 residues. The CDR3 sequence: CASSLEGRIRAGNTIYF. The DNA of the CDR3 is TGTGCCAGCAGCTTAGAGGGAAGAATCCGGGCTGGAAACACCATATATTTT.

This clonotype has just a few counts. J is TRBJ2-3 and V is TRBV6-2 or TRBV6-3; 7 positions agree with TRBD2. The trim removed 0 bases at V and 6 bases at J, leaving 6 bases unmatched. Germline values: CDR1 MNHEY, CDR2 SVGEGT. CDR3 length equals 15 residues. The DNA of the CDR3 is TGTGCCAGCAGTTACTCGGGCCGGGGGGTCGATACGCAGTATTTT. Protein sequence: CASSYSGRGVDTQYF.

This clonotype was observed a few times. The chain recombines TRBV7-3 with TRBJ1-4; no firm D call. Trimming left V 5 bases short and J 7 bases short, with 8 bases between. Germline CDR1 SGHTA, CDR2 FQGTGA. The CDR3 runs 12 residues. As DNA, the CDR3 is TGTGCCAGCAGCCCGGGAGGTGAAAAACTGTTTTTT. It encodes CASSPGGEKLFF.

The chain carries TRBV4-3 and TRBJ1-2; no firm D call. The germline CDR1 and CDR2 sequences are LGHNA and YSLEER. With 4 bases removed from V and 8 bases from J, the gap between germline ends came to 17 bases. The CDR3 has 14 amino acids. The CDR3 DNA follows: TGCGCCAGCAGCCGATCCGATGCGCTTCGCGGCTACACCTTC. Encoded protein: CASSRSDALRGYTF.

The chain couples TRBV10-3 to TRBJ2-7; D could derive from TRBD1 or TRBD2 (5 bases each). Germline CDR1 and CDR2: ENHRY and SYGVKD. CDR3 length: 12 residues. Trimming took off 11 bases at V and 2 bases at J, with 13 bases between the two ends. The CDR3 sequence: CASGTSAYEQYF. CDR3 coding DNA: TGTGCCTCGGGGACGTCGGCCTACGAGCAGTACTTC.

This chain uses TRBV27 with TRBJ1-6, with D unresolved. The V gene lost 5 bases and the J gene lost 4 bases, with 15 bases spanning the gap. Germline CDR1 MNHEY, CDR2 SMNVEV (reference sequence). The CDR3 extends over 16 amino acids. In DNA form, the CDR3 reads TGTGCCAGCAGTCCTATAACGGGGAGTTATAATTCACCCCTCCACTTT. As protein: CASSPITGSYNSPLHF.

There are many counts of this clonotype. The chain couples TRBV20-1 to TRBJ1-4, with D uncertain. V was trimmed by 6 bases and J by 2 bases, leaving 10 bases between them. This CDR3 spans 13 amino acids. Germline V gene sequence: CDR1 DFQATT, CDR2 SNEGSKA (reference sequence). Written as DNA, the CDR3 is TGCAGTGCCTCGATAGTGACTAATGAAAAACTGTTTTTT. As protein: CSASIVTNEKLFF.

This clonotype showed up just once. The CDR3 region has the DNA TGCAGTGCTAGATACGGGGGGACCGGGAACACTGAAGCTTTCTTT. Amino acid sequence: CSARYGGTGNTEAFF. This sequence joins TRBV20-1 and TRBJ1-1; TRBD1 might be the D (5 bases). The germline gives CDR1 DFQATT, CDR2 SNEGSKA (reference sequence). The ends were cut back, 2 bases at V and 1 base at J, with 14 bases in the middle. This CDR3 has 15 amino acids.

There are many counts of this clonotype. The rearrangement uses TRBV7-9 and TRBJ1-1; possible D gene TRBD1, 6 bases. The V gene lost 4 bases and the J gene lost 11 bases, with 17 bases spanning the gap. Germline values: CDR1 SEHNR, CDR2 FQNEAQ (reference sequence). There are 13 residues in the CDR3. The CDR3 DNA reads TGTGCCAGCAGCTCCCGGACAGTCCCGAACGCTTTCTTT. This encodes CASSSRTVPNAFF. The full variable domain, its missing parts supplied by reference TRBV7-9 and TRBJ1-1, is DTGVSQNPRHKITKRGQNVTFRCDPISEHNRLYWYRQTLGQGPEFLTYFQNEAQLEKSRLLSDRFSAERPKGSFSTLEIQRTEQGDSAMYLCASSSRTVPNAFFGQGTRLTVV.

V and J are TRBV25-1 and TRBJ1-5, with D maybe TRBD1 (5 bases). This CDR3 has 17 residues. The V gene's germline CDR1 is MGHDK and CDR2 SYGVNS. Trimming took 4 bases from V and 0 from J, leaving 16 bases between them. The CDR3 region has the DNA TGTGCCAGCAGTGCAGGGCAGGACCTGTATAGCAATCAGCCCCAGCATTTT. It is translated as CASSAGQDLYSNQPQHF.

V usage is TRBV6-2 or TRBV6-3 and J usage is TRBJ1-1; D unresolved. With 8 bases removed from V and 1 base from J, the gap between germline ends came to 8 bases. This CDR3 has 12 residues. Per germline, CDR1 MNHEY and CDR2 SVGEGT. This CDR3 is CASQDENTEAFF. The CDR3 DNA is TGTGCCAGCCAGGACGAGAACACTGAAGCTTTCTTT.

The chain joins TRBV5-1 to TRBJ2-1; D remains unclear. The CDR3 loop spans 16 amino acids. Germline-derived CDR1 and CDR2 are SGHRS and YFSETQ. Trimming stripped 5 bases from V and 1 base from J, with 16 bases between. The CDR3 nucleotides read TGCGCCAGCAGTATTGGCAGTTCAACTTCCTACAATGAGCAGTTCTTC. It specifies CASSIGSSTSYNEQFF.

The rearrangement links TRBV20-1 to TRBJ1-3; D is perhaps TRBD1 (6 bases). CDR1 and CDR2 (germline): DFQATT, SNEGSKA (reference sequence). The CDR3 extends over 15 amino acids. Between the trimmed V and J ends, which lost 1 base and 1 base, there was a span of 11 bases. As DNA, the CDR3 is TGCAGTGCTAGAGGTTGGGGGGCGTCTGGAAACACCATATATTTT. It translates to CSARGWGASGNTIYF.

The rearrangement links TRBV27 to TRBJ2-3; TRBD2 matches at 12 bases. With V trimmed by 3 bases and J by 4 bases, 8 bases remained unmatched. CDR1 and CDR2 from the germline V gene are MNHEY and SMNVEV (reference sequence). The CDR3 is 17 amino acids. The CDR3 reads CASSFRGLAGRSDTQYF. CDR3 DNA sequence: TGTGCCAGCAGTTTCCGCGGACTAGCGGGGCGATCAGATACGCAGTATTTT.

V gene TRBV12-3 or TRBV12-4 combines with J gene TRBJ2-7; possible D gene TRBD2, 6 bases. The CDR3 has 14 amino acids. V was trimmed by 3 bases and J by 2 bases, leaving 11 bases between them. CDR3 sequence (DNA): TGTGCCAGCAGTTTGAGGGGAGGAGCCTACGAGCAGTACTTC. It encodes CASSLRGGAYEQYF.

The table lists this clonotype with many counts. The chain couples TRBV12-3 or TRBV12-4 to TRBJ2-3; weak D call: TRBD1 (6 bases). The CDR3 contains 13 residues. V lost 3 bases to trimming and J lost 6 bases, with 10 bases between them. CDR3 nucleotide sequence: TGTGCCAGCAGTTTTAGAGGGGGTGATACGCAGTATTTT. Amino acid sequence: CASSFRGGDTQYF.

This clonotype turned up a few times. The V and J genes are TRBV7-8 and TRBJ1-4; a possible D gene is TRBD1 (6 bases). The CDR3 sequence is 18 residues long. The V end lost 0 bases, the J end lost 0 bases, and 14 bases lay between the germline ends. From germline, CDR1 is SGHVS and CDR2 FQNEAQ. CDR3 sequence reads: CASSLAYRARSTNEKLFF. In nucleotides, the CDR3 is TGTGCCAGCAGCTTAGCGTACAGGGCGCGCTCAACTAATGAAAAACTGTTTTTT.

This chain joins TRBV21-1 and TRBJ2-5; TRBD1 is taken as the D call from the table, unchecked against the DNA. TRBV21-1 is described as a pseudogene. The CDR3 runs 16 residues. In DNA, the CDR3 is TGTGCCAGCAGCAAATGGTCCGGTGACAGACAAGAGACCCAGTACTTC. This sequence encodes CASSKWSGDRQETQYF.

This chain joins TRBV7-2 and TRBJ1-2, with a possible D match to TRBD1 (5 bases). Germline V CDR1 and CDR2: SGHTA, FQGNSA. The CDR3 has 15 amino acids. Between the trimmed V and J ends, which lost 7 bases and 4 bases, there was a span of 19 bases. Here the CDR3 DNA reads TGTGCCAGCACCCACCAGTCGGGACGGAGCTATGGCTACACCTTC. Amino acid sequence: CASTHQSGRSYGYTF.

This clonotype has more than one count but fewer than ten. The CDR3: CASSPPGSYEQYV. As DNA, the CDR3 is TGTGCCAGCAGCCCCCCAGGCTCCTACGAGCAGTACGTC. V is TRBV6-5 and J is TRBJ2-7; no reliable D call. CDR1 MNHEY and CDR2 SVGAGI come from the germline V gene. V lost 6 bases, J lost 0 bases, and 9 bases lay in between. The CDR3 is 13 amino acids.

The J gene is TRBJ1-4, the V gene TRBV3-1; D gene unclear. The length of the CDR3 is 13 residues. In germline, CDR1 is LGHDT, CDR2 YNNKEL (reference sequence). Trimming removed 0 bases at V and 13 bases at J, with 12 bases between. The CDR3 region has the DNA TGTGCCAGCAGCCAAGAATCGGACGGTCTACTGTTTTTT. This sequence encodes CASSQESDGLLFF. The variable domain in full, completed from reference TRBV3-1 and TRBJ1-4, reads DTAVSQTPKYLVTQMGNDKSIKCEQNLGHDTMYWYKQDSKKFLKIMFSYNNKELIINETVPNRFSPKSPDKAHLNLHINSLELGDSAVYFCASSQESDGLLFFGSGTQLSVL.

The CDR3 is CASSPAGGRGREKLFF. The CDR3 coding sequence is TGCGCCAGCAGCCCAGCCGGTGGCAGGGGGCGTGAAAAACTGTTTTTT. The J gene is TRBJ1-4, the V gene TRBV4-3, with 8 bases aligning to TRBD1. The CDR3 has 16 residues. V was clipped by 4 bases and J by 7 bases; unmatched bases: 11. Germline V lookup: CDR1 LGHNA, CDR2 YSLEER.

This clonotype has more than one count but fewer than ten. The V and J genes are TRBV4-1 and TRBJ2-3; the D gene could be TRBD1 or TRBD2 (5 bases each). Germline CDR1 and CDR2: MGHRA and YSYEKL. V shed 3 bases and J shed 2 bases, with 12 bases lying between them. CDR3 size: 15 residues. This CDR3 is CASSQLPGTTDTQYF. The CDR3 coding sequence is TGCGCCAGCAGCCAGTTGCCGGGGACCACAGATACGCAGTATTTT.

In this sample, this clonotype turned up many times. CDR3 sequence: CASSPPYTSYEQYF. CDR3 nucleotide sequence: TGTGCCAGCTCACCACCTTACACCTCCTACGAGCAGTACTTC. The chain carries TRBV18 and TRBJ2-7; D not resolved. The germline gives CDR1 KGHSH, CDR2 LQKENI. The CDR3 consists of 14 residues. The germline V and J ends were trimmed by 0 bases and 0 bases, with 6 bases remaining between them.

In this sample, this clonotype turned up a few times. This sequence joins TRBV7-2 and TRBJ2-7; TRBD2 agrees at 9 bases. The CDR3 is 15 residues long. Per germline, CDR1 SGHTA and CDR2 FQGNSA. V lost 3 bases to trimming and J lost 0 bases; unmatched junction nucleotides: 3. The CDR3: CASSLTSGSSYEQYV. The CDR3 bases are TGTGCCAGCAGCTTGACTAGCGGTAGCTCCTACGAGCAGTACGTC.

There are a few counts of this clonotype. V gene TRBV9 combines with J gene TRBJ2-5, with 7 nucleotides matching TRBD2. Germline assignment: CDR1 SGDLS and CDR2 YYNGEE. This CDR3 comprises 14 residues. The V and J ends lost 4 bases and 7 bases, in that order; junction bases with no gene match: 10. The CDR3 is CASSPRILAATQYF. As DNA, the CDR3 is TGTGCCAGCAGCCCAAGAATTCTAGCGGCGACCCAGTACTTC.

This rearrangement joins TRBV7-7 to TRBJ2-7; TRBD1 might be the D (6 bases). From germline, CDR1 is SSHAT and CDR2 FNYEAQ (reference sequence). With 0 bases removed from V and 0 bases from J, the gap between germline ends came to 9 bases. This CDR3 is 15 amino acids long. The CDR3 nucleotides are TGTGCCAGCAGCTTAGCCCCAGGGGACTCCTACGAGCAGTACTTC. Its protein is CASSLAPGDSYEQYF.